What follows are 28 T cell receptor beta chains derived from one specimen sequenced in a study of T cell repertoires in cytomegalovirus infection. Antigens for these TCRs are unknown. MiXCR, run by TCRdb on the reads, gives a single entry per CDR3 protein. This table holds roughly 990,000 distinct CDR3 sequences, 31% found once. Sample: cultured CD8+ T cells from PBMCs, taken from culture after CMV antigen stimulation. These receptors all come from a human donor in good health (CMV status not recorded). Some clones in this sample may be carry-over from other donors' samples.

There are a few counts of this clonotype. V is TRBV6-1 and J is TRBJ1-5; tentative D call: TRBD1 (5 bases). Trimming took off 6 bases at V and 4 bases at J, with 16 bases between the two ends. The CDR3 is made up of 15 amino acids. Per the germline V gene, CDR1 is MNHNS and CDR2 is SASEGT. The CDR3 nucleotides are TGTGCCAGCAGGGCCCGGAGGGACGGAAATCAGCCCCAGCATTTT. Protein product: CASRARRDGNQPQHF.

The chain combines TRBV27 with TRBJ1-1; 10 bases line up with TRBD1. The length of the CDR3 is 18 residues. J lost 4 bases, V lost 6 bases, and 17 bases had no gene match. Germline CDR1 is MNHEY and CDR2 is SMNVEV (reference sequence). The CDR3 DNA follows: TGTGCCAGCAGCGCATCCGGGACAGGGGATATTGTGGGCACTGAAGCTTTCTTT. It codes for CASSASGTGDIVGTEAFF.

This clonotype occurred many times. The V call is TRBV7-6, the J call TRBJ2-1, with 8 bases fitting TRBD2. CDR3 length: 16 amino acids. Germline assignment: CDR1 SGHVS and CDR2 FNYEAQ. V lost 4 bases and J lost 4; bases outside the gene matches: 9. CDR3 nucleotide sequence: TGTGCCAGCAGCTCCGAGAGCGGGGGCGGGTACAATGAGCAGTTCTTC. Translated: CASSSESGGGYNEQFF.

This clonotype was observed a handful of times. V is TRBV7-6 and J is TRBJ2-3; 9 bases match TRBD2. CDR3 size: 15 residues. CDR1 is SGHVS and CDR2 is FNYEAQ in the germline V gene. The V segment lost 4 bases and the J segment 8 bases; nucleotides outside the gene matches: 10. The DNA of the CDR3 is TGTGCCAGCAGCTCCAAGCGGGGGGCGCGGGGTACGCAGTATTTT. Its translation is CASSSKRGARGTQYF.

This rearrangement joins TRBV7-9 to TRBJ2-3, with 9 bases aligning to TRBD2. Unmatched junction bases numbered 8, after V lost 4 bases and J lost 6 bases. The germline V gene encodes CDR1 SEHNR and CDR2 FQNEAQ (reference sequence). The CDR3 runs to 15 residues. The CDR3 region is CASSSSLAGMDTQYF. The DNA of the CDR3 is TGTGCCAGCAGCTCCTCTCTAGCGGGAATGGATACGCAGTATTTT.

This clonotype was recorded at least ten times. This chain joins TRBV7-6 and TRBJ2-3; TRBD2 matches at 8 bases. This CDR3 has 17 residues. Germline V lookup: CDR1 SGHVS, CDR2 FNYEAQ. Unmatched junction bases numbered 9, after V lost 2 bases and J lost 2 bases. The CDR3 DNA reads TGTGCCAGCAGCTTACGTTCCCGGGGGGGCTTCACAGATACGCAGTATTTT. This encodes CASSLRSRGGFTDTQYF.

The table lists this clonotype with a few counts. This sequence joins TRBV6-8 and TRBJ2-7, with unresolved D. The V end lost 2 bases, the J end lost 3 bases, and 14 bases lay between the germline ends. The CDR3 runs 15 residues. Germline V gene data show CDR1 as MNHGY and CDR2 as SAAAGT. Here the CDR3 DNA reads TGTGCCAGCAGTTACGGTGTCACGTTTGGCTACGAGCAGTACTTC. Its translation: CASSYGVTFGYEQYF.

In its sample, this clonotype was seen once. This chain joins TRBV19 and TRBJ1-6; 8 positions agree with TRBD1. This CDR3 is built from 18 residues. After removal of 3 bases from V and 6 bases from J, the junction contained 13 bases not matched to a gene. Germline V gene data show CDR1 as LNHDA and CDR2 as SQIVND (reference sequence). The CDR3 nucleotides are TGTGCCAGTAGTATCAGGGGGCCCATGTGGCCCCCTAATTCACCCCTCCACTTT. As protein: CASSIRGPMWPPNSPLHF.

This clonotype showed up just a few times. The chain recombines TRBV6-1 with TRBJ1-1; tentative D call: TRBD1 (5 bases). Germline loops: CDR1 MNHNS, CDR2 SASEGT. The CDR3 is made up of 14 amino acids. V lost 8 bases, J lost 6 bases, and 19 bases lay in between. CDR3 coding DNA: TGTGCCAGCGTTTACGGGACGGCGGACCCTGAAGCTTTCTTT. Translated, it gives CASVYGTADPEAFF.

The V and J genes are TRBV24-1 and TRBJ2-3; D is perhaps TRBD1 (6 bases). The length of the CDR3 is 16 residues. Germline values: CDR1 KGHDR, CDR2 SFDVKD. The ends were cut back, 0 bases at V and 4 bases at J, with 13 bases in the middle. The CDR3 region has the DNA TGTGCCACCAGTGATTTGGTCGGCAGGGGACCAGATACGCAGTATTTT. It encodes CATSDLVGRGPDTQYF.

This clonotype has only a few counts. The CDR3 region has the DNA TGTGCCAGCAGTCCGACAATTTCTTACGAGCAGTACTTC. This translates into CASSPTISYEQYF. The chain recombines TRBV6-1 with TRBJ2-7; D is ambiguous. Germline V gene data show CDR1 as MNHNS and CDR2 as SASEGT. The CDR3 is made up of 13 amino acids. Trimming cost V 5 bases and J 4 bases, with 12 bases left between them.

The CDR3 sequence: CASSIPGQPLQNIQYF. For the CDR3, the DNA is TGTGCCAGCAGTATTCCGGGACAGCCGCTACAAAACATTCAGTACTTC. This chain links TRBV11-2 with TRBJ2-4; 7 bases fit TRBD1. J was trimmed by 5 bases and V by 6 bases; bases with no gene match: 13. Germline values: CDR1 SGHAT, CDR2 FQNNGV. This CDR3 contains 16 residues.

Only one count was recorded for this clonotype. This chain connects TRBV7-9 to TRBJ1-4; maybe TRBD1 (5 bases). The CDR3 is made up of 15 amino acids. Per the germline V gene, CDR1 is SEHNR and CDR2 is FQNEAQ (reference sequence). The V gene lost 6 bases and the J gene lost 8 bases, with 19 bases spanning the gap. The CDR3 protein is CASSSPTDPPEKLFF. DNA for the CDR3: TGTGCCAGCAGTTCGCCGACAGACCCCCCAGAAAAACTGTTTTTT.

J is TRBJ2-5 and V is TRBV7-4; TRBD1 matches 8 bases. Unmatched junction bases numbered 9, after V lost 4 bases and J lost 5 bases. The germline V gene has CDR1 SGHVT and CDR2 SQSDAQ. This CDR3 is built from 15 residues. Here the CDR3 reads CASSSKDRVKETQYF. For the CDR3, the DNA is TGTGCCAGCAGCTCCAAGGACAGGGTCAAGGAGACCCAGTACTTC.

The chain carries TRBV27 and TRBJ1-5; D is unresolved. The CDR3 runs 14 residues. From germline, CDR1 is MNHEY and CDR2 SMNVEV (reference sequence). With 4 bases removed from V and 3 bases from J, the gap between germline ends came to 10 bases. The CDR3 region has the DNA TGTGCCAGCAGTTCTCCGGATGCCAATCAGCCCCAGCATTTT. Translating gives CASSSPDANQPQHF.

To note about this clonotype: A much bigger clone sits one base away, suggesting this may be a read error. The J gene is TRBJ1-3, the V gene TRBV7-9; D gene ambiguous. Germline values: CDR1 SEHNR, CDR2 FQNEAQ (reference sequence). The CDR3 sequence is 13 residues long. V lost 4 bases to trimming and J lost 5 bases, with 9 bases between them. CDR3 residues: CASSSPRRNTIYF. In DNA, the CDR3 is TGTGCCAGCAGCTCCCCCCGAAGAAACACCATATATTTT.

The J gene is TRBJ1-1, the V gene TRBV4-3, with D unclear. Germline assignment: CDR1 LGHNA and CDR2 YSLEER. CDR3 size: 14 residues. Trimming pared 2 bases from V and 7 bases from J, leaving 14 bases between. For the CDR3, the DNA is TGCGCCAGCAGCCAATTTTCGGTCGATGATGAAGCTTTCTTT. It yields the protein CASSQFSVDDEAFF.

This clonotype occurred many times. The CDR3 region has the DNA TGTGCCAGCATCACTACAGGGAGCCCTGGCTACACCTTC. Amino acids: CASITTGSPGYTF. This sequence joins TRBV6-5 and TRBJ1-2; D may be TRBD1 (6 bases). Germline CDR1 MNHEY, CDR2 SVGAGI. Trimming took off 7 bases at V and 7 bases at J, with 16 bases between the two ends. The CDR3 is 13 amino acids.

This clonotype showed up just a few times. The J gene is TRBJ1-2, the V gene TRBV5-6, with 7 bases fitting TRBD1. The ends lost 4 bases at V and 5 bases at J; junction bases unmatched: 5. Looked up from germline, CDR1 is SGHDT and CDR2 is YYEEEE. The CDR3 consists of 13 residues. The CDR3 protein is CASSEGQLYGYTF. For the CDR3, the DNA is TGTGCCAGCAGCGAGGGACAGCTTTATGGCTACACCTTC.

This clonotype was counted only a few times. The chain employs TRBV2 and TRBJ2-3, with TRBD2 as a possible D gene (6 bases). Deletions cut 3 bases from V and 4 bases from J, with 17 bases between. Germline V gives CDR1 SNHLY, CDR2 FYNNEI. This CDR3 is 16 amino acids long. The CDR3 protein is CASSERGDFPSDTQYF. CDR3 nucleotides: TGTGCCAGCAGTGAGCGGGGAGACTTCCCGTCAGATACGCAGTATTTT.

J is TRBJ1-1 and V is TRBV2; tentatively, D is TRBD1 (5 bases). V shed 6 bases and J shed 4 bases, with 12 bases lying between them. The CDR3 covers 13 residues. In germline, CDR1 is SNHLY, CDR2 FYNNEI. The CDR3 DNA follows: TGTGCCAGCAGGGACGGGGGGAGCACTGAAGCTTTCTTT. It encodes CASRDGGSTEAFF.

The V call is TRBV20-1, the J call TRBJ2-6, with a weak D call TRBD1 (6 bases). Between the trimmed V and J ends, which lost 4 bases and 0 bases, there was a span of 7 bases. The CDR3 loop spans 14 amino acids. The germline gives CDR1 DFQATT, CDR2 SNEGSKA (reference sequence). The CDR3 coding sequence is TGCAGTGCTACAGGGGCCTCTGGGGCCAACGTCCTGACTTTC. This encodes CSATGASGANVLTF.

This chain connects TRBV4-1 to TRBJ1-1, with TRBD1 as a possible D gene (5 bases). The CDR3 contains 15 residues. Germline assignment: CDR1 MGHRA and CDR2 YSYEKL. The germline V and J ends were trimmed by 3 bases and 3 bases, with 14 bases remaining between them. CDR3 in amino acids: CASSHPTGDYTEAFF. In DNA, the CDR3 is TGCGCCAGCAGCCATCCTACGGGGGACTACACTGAAGCTTTCTTT.

This clonotype came up once. The chain is built from TRBV5-1 and TRBJ2-2; D might be TRBD1 (6 bases). CDR1 and CDR2 (germline): SGHRS, YFSETQ. V was cut by 4 bases and J by 3 bases, with 19 bases left in between. The CDR3 consists of 17 residues. The CDR3 sequence: CASSQPKGRGYTGELFF. DNA for the CDR3: TGCGCCAGCAGCCAACCGAAGGGCAGGGGATACACCGGGGAGCTGTTTTTT.

This clonotype was counted at least ten times. V and J are TRBV12-3 or TRBV12-4 and TRBJ2-1, with a weak D call TRBD2 (6 bases). V was pared by 3 bases and J by 0 bases, with 21 bases between. There are 19 residues in the CDR3. The CDR3 is CASSFLLGGTTSSYNEQFF. DNA for the CDR3: TGTGCCAGCAGTTTCCTACTTGGGGGGACGACCAGCTCCTACAATGAGCAGTTCTTC.

This clonotype was seen many times. This chain joins TRBV7-9 and TRBJ2-3; TRBD2 matches at 8 bases. J lost 3 bases, V lost 5 bases, and 7 bases had no gene match. The germline V gene encodes CDR1 SEHNR and CDR2 FQNEAQ (reference sequence). This CDR3 has 15 amino acids. The CDR3 loop reads CASSPTGGPTDTQYF. The CDR3 nucleotides read TGTGCCAGCAGCCCTACGGGGGGGCCGACAGATACGCAGTATTTT.

The chain couples TRBV7-6 to TRBJ1-2; 7 positions agree with TRBD1. The CDR3 length is 15 residues. The V segment lost 2 bases and the J segment 2 bases; nucleotides outside the gene matches: 5. Germline loops: CDR1 SGHVS, CDR2 FNYEAQ. CDR3 DNA sequence: TGTGCCAGCAGCTTAACAGGGGCTTCGAACTATGGCTACACCTTC. It yields the protein CASSLTGASNYGYTF.

This clonotype was counted a single time. A much larger clone is a single base away; this may be a read error. The V call is TRBV6-6, the J call TRBJ1-4; tentative D call: TRBD1 (6 bases). Germline CDR1 is MNHNY and CDR2 is SVGAGI (reference sequence). CDR3 length equals 13 residues. This CDR3 is CANSYGQNEKLFF. The CDR3, as DNA: TGTGCCAACAGTTACGGACAGAATGAAAAACTGTTTTTT.